This T cell receptor beta chain was identified in a study of OX40 agonist ivuxolimab in advanced cancers. For the study at large: Aged roughly 23 to 79 with a mean of approximately 57 years, they were approximately 80% male. General study results and limits: CD8+ T cells (on average) carried more expanded clones than CD4+ T cells. Certain nonresponding patients likewise had low normalized T-cell clonal expansion.

The CDR3 consists of 13 residues. V lost 7 bases and J 3 bases, leaving 10 bases between the germline ends. Germline CDR1 LNHDA, CDR2 SQIVND (reference sequence). Data came from immunoSEQ multiplex PCR; TCRdb stores just in-frame clones and leaves some out. The sample lists tens of thousands of clones; around nine tenths were seen once. As concerns this clone: The antigen is undetermined.

This chain joins TRBV19 and TRBJ1-5; tentatively, D is TRBD1 (6 bases). This TCR was recovered from an adult with an advanced solid tumor such as melanoma, head and neck, liver or kidney cancer. The specimen comprised CD4+ or CD8+ T cells sorted from blood, sampled in a trial of the OX40 agonist ivuxolimab. The CDR3 loop is CASTDRINQPQHF. The CDR3 nucleotides read TGTGCCAGTACCGACAGGATCAATCAGCCCCAGCATTTT.